This TCR beta chain stems from a study of blood T cell repertoires in COVID-19. In the study overall: Samples taken during acute and convalescent COVID-19 were collected in the United States, Italy and Spain.

The CDR3 length is 15 residues. Germline CDR1 is KGHSH and CDR2 is LQKENI. Trimming removed 0 bases from V and 5 bases from J; junction bases left unmatched: 5. Per the authors' pipeline: The authors estimated nucleated cell counts from reference gene primer amplification. The protocol was immunoSEQ multiplex PCR, while the TCRdb copy is restricted to in-frame clones and leaves out a portion. The V and J calls and the clone size are those of that table, but D and trimming were determined from the DNA. The sample lists 85,000 to 130,000 clones; about 80% were seen once. The sequence came from a woman aged 55 to 70 with acute or convalescent COVID-19. J is TRBJ2-7 and V is TRBV18, with 9 nucleotides matching TRBD1. Sequencing was done on a sample of peripheral blood. The CDR3 sequence: CASSPPGTGSHEQYF. The DNA of the CDR3 is TGTGCCAGCTCACCACCAGGGACAGGGTCACACGAGCAGTACTTC.